The rows below give T cell receptor beta chains drawn from one sample of a study of tumor T cells in aggressive B-cell lymphoma. Sequencing was performed with immunoSEQ multiplex PCR; in TCRdb, only in-frame clones are kept and a portion is missing. The sample holds about 1,200 clones; roughly 90% are singletons and the top ten take roughly 5%. The source material was tumor tissue. These receptors were obtained from an adult with diffuse large B cell lymphoma. The CDR3 runs from the conserved cysteine through the conserved F or W. The D gene is left open where the match is weak. Some rows mark clone size as missing; the rest say once, few, many or name a class of expanded clone.

. 13 TRBJ1-1 . TRBV29-1 TGCAGCGTGGCAGGGGCTTTGAACACTGAAGCTTTCTTT CSVAGALNTEAFF
. 14 TRBJ1-6 TRBD1 TRBV2 TGTGCCAGCAGGCCGACAGGGTCTCGTTCACCCCTCCACTTT CASRPTGSRSPLHF
. 15 TRBJ2-1 . TRBV27 TGTGCCAGCAGTTCGAGGGCGGGTCCCTACAATGAGCAGTTCTTC CASSSRAGPYNEQFF
few 12 TRBJ2-3 . TRBV5-6 TGTGCCAGCAGTACTTTCGAGGATACGCAGTATTTT CASSTFEDTQYF
. 15 TRBJ2-7 . TRBV19 TGTGCCAGTAGTAGTCAGGGGAGAGGAACCTACGAGCAGTACTTC CASSSQGRGTYEQYF
. 14 TRBJ2-5 . TRBV27 TGTGCCAGCAGTTCGGCGGAGAACCAAGAGACCCAGTACTTC CASSSAENQETQYF
. 14 TRBJ1-4 . TRBV27 TGTGCCAGCAGTTTAAACGGGTGGAGTGAAAAACTGTTTTTT CASSLNGWSEKLFF
. 18 TRBJ2-3 . TRBV21-1 TGTGCCAGCAGCCACCCGACCCCGGGACTAGCCCGCACAGATACGCAGTATTTT CASSHPTPGLARTDTQYF
. 16 TRBJ2-1 TRBD2 TRBV9 TGTGCCAGCAGCGTAGCTTGGGGAGGGTCCTACAATGAGCAGTTCTTC CASSVAWGGSYNEQFF
. 11 TRBJ2-7 . TRBV21-1 TGTGCCAGCAGCTCCACTTACGAGCAGTACTTC CASSSTYEQYF
. 15 TRBJ1-5 . TRBV15 TGTGCCACCAACCGCGGAGGTGGAGGCAATCAGCCCCAGCATTTT CATNRGGGGNQPQHF
. 14 TRBJ2-7 . TRBV7-8 TGTGCCAGCAGCTGGGGGCAAAGGGCCCACGAGCAGTACTTC CASSWGQRAHEQYF
. 15 TRBJ2-5 TRBD2 TRBV5-1 TGCGCCAGCAGCTTGTTGCCTAGCGGACAAGAGACCCAGTACTTC CASSLLPSGQETQYF
. 13 TRBJ2-1 . TRBV2 TGTGCCAGCAAGAGGGAATTACGGAATGAGCAGTTCTTC CASKRELRNEQFF
. 14 TRBJ2-1 TRBD2 TRBV6-4 TGTGCCAGCAGCGGACTAGCGGGGGACAATGAGCAGTTCTTC CASSGLAGDNEQFF
few 13 TRBJ2-5 . TRBV18 TGTGCCAGCTCACCGTCAGGCTTGGAGACCCAGTACTTC CASSPSGLETQYF
. 14 TRBJ1-5 TRBD1 TRBV28 TGTGCCAGCAGTTCTGGACAGGGGGATCAGCCCCAGCATTTT CASSSGQGDQPQHF
. 12 TRBJ1-2 . TRBV10-1 TGCGCCAGCAGTGACAGTTCTTATGGCTACACCTTC CASSDSSYGYTF
. 13 TRBJ1-1 . TRBV19 TGTGCCAGTAGTATCAACAGGGACACTGAAGCTTTCTTT CASSINRDTEAFF
. 15 TRBJ2-5 TRBD2 TRBV15 TGTGCCACCAGCAGAGCCCAGGGACTAGGGGAGACCCAGTACTTC CATSRAQGLGETQYF
. 18 TRBJ2-1 . TRBV27 TGTGCCAGCAGTTTATTAGGAGATAGGCCTCTCGGCTACAATGAGCAGTTCTTC CASSLLGDRPLGYNEQFF
. 14 TRBJ2-3 TRBD2 TRBV4-1 TGCGCCAGCAGCCAAGGGGGGGGGAGGGATACGCAGTATTTT CASSQGGGRDTQYF
. 12 TRBJ2-1 . TRBV27 TGTGCCAGCCACGACATGGCCAATGAGCAGTTCTTC CASHDMANEQFF
. 14 TRBJ1-5 . TRBV18 TGTGCCAGCTTACCACCGGGAGGCGAGCAGCCCCAGCATTTT CASLPPGGEQPQHF
. 14 TRBJ1-6 TRBD1 TRBV18 TGTGCCAGCTCACCGGGACAGAATAATTCACCCCTCCACTTT CASSPGQNNSPLHF
few 15 TRBJ2-7 TRBD2 TRBV28 TGTGCCAGCAGTTCCTCTAGCGGGAGGACATTTGAGCAGTACTTC CASSSSSGRTFEQYF
once 14 TRBJ2-2 . TRBV5-1 TGCGCCAGCAGCCAGACAGTGAACACCGGGGAGCTGTTTTTT CASSQTVNTGELFF